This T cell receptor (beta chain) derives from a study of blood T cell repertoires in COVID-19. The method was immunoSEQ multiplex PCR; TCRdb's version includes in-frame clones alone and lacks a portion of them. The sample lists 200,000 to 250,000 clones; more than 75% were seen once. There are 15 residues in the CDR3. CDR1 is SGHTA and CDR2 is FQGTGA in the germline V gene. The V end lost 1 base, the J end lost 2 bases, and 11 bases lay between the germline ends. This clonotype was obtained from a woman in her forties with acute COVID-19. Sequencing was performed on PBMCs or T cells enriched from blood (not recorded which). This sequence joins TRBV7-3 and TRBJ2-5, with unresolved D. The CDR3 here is CASSLNAGQQETQYF. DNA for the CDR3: TGTGCCAGCAGCTTAAACGCAGGCCAACAAGAGACCCAGTACTTC.